Each of the 32 T cell receptor beta chains below was sequenced from the same sample in a study of T cells in localized non-small cell lung cancer. This table comes from immunoSEQ multiplex PCR, and its TCRdb copy is limited to in-frame clones, with some not included. The profile covers some 50,000 clones, with over 80% appearing a single time and approximately 17% taken by the ten largest. This specimen consisted of peripheral blood mononuclear cells, obtained before any cancer treatment. The receptors originated from a man between 40 and 69 years old with stage III lung adenocarcinoma.

V and J are TRBV7-6 and TRBJ1-4; TRBD1 aligns across 9 bases. The CDR3 is 14 residues long. Germline V CDR1 and CDR2: SGHVS, FNYEAQ. V dropped 4 bases and J dropped 5; count of bases not matched to a gene: 2. The DNA for the CDR3 is TGTGCCAGCAGCTCGGGACAGGGAAATGAAAAACTGTTTTTT. Its translation: CASSSGQGNEKLFF.

CDR3 coding DNA: TGTGCCAGCAGCTTAGAGGGGCGGCCCCACGGGGCCGAGCAGTACTTC. Translating it yields CASSLEGRPHGAEQYF. The rearrangement uses TRBV7-9 and TRBJ2-7; the D call may be TRBD1 or TRBD2 (5 bases each). The CDR3 extends over 16 amino acids. The V gene lost 1 base and the J gene lost 6 bases, with 19 bases spanning the gap. The germline CDR1 and CDR2 sequences are SEHNR and FQNEAQ (reference sequence).

This chain joins TRBV7-2 and TRBJ2-7, with 9 bases that match TRBD2. The germline V gene has CDR1 SGHTA and CDR2 FQGNSA. The CDR3 runs 16 residues. J was trimmed by 2 bases and V by 4 bases; bases with no gene match: 9. The CDR3 DNA is TGTGCCAGCAGCTACGACTTTAGCGGGGGAGCCTACGAGCAGTACTTC. This gives the protein CASSYDFSGGAYEQYF.

The V and J genes are TRBV9 and TRBJ1-2, with 11 bases that match TRBD1. Trimming removed 2 bases from V and 9 bases from J; junction bases left unmatched: 9. The CDR3 is made up of 15 amino acids. Germline V gene lookup returns CDR1 SGDLS and CDR2 YYNGEE. CDR3 DNA: TGTGCCAGCAGCGTCGCCGGGACAGGGGGGGAGAGCTACACCTTC. Protein product: CASSVAGTGGESYTF.

The chain carries TRBV5-1 and TRBJ2-1; D is possibly TRBD1 (6 bases). Trimming pared 0 bases from V and 4 bases from J, leaving 11 bases between. Germline-derived CDR1 and CDR2 are SGHRS and YFSETQ. The CDR3 spans 15 residues. The CDR3, as DNA: TGCGCCAGCAGCTTGGGGCAGGGGCTTTACAATGAGCAGTTCTTC. It is translated as CASSLGQGLYNEQFF.

The chain links TRBV2 to TRBJ2-5; 13 bases map to TRBD2. This CDR3 has 16 residues. The germline CDR1 and CDR2 sequences are SNHLY and FYNNEI. V was clipped by 4 bases and J by 1 base; unmatched bases: 3. The DNA for the CDR3 is TGTGCCAGCAGTGGGACTAGCGGGGGACTCCAAGAGACCCAGTACTTC. As protein: CASSGTSGGLQETQYF.

This sequence joins TRBV5-1 and TRBJ2-1, with D possibly matching TRBD1 (5 bases). The V end lost 4 bases, the J end lost 3 bases, and 17 bases lay between the germline ends. This CDR3 comprises 16 residues. Germline V gene sequence: CDR1 SGHRS, CDR2 YFSETQ. CDR3 region: CASSGGAQAFYNEQFF. As DNA, the CDR3 is TGCGCCAGCAGCGGTGGGGCGCAAGCCTTCTACAATGAGCAGTTCTTC. The full variable domain, in which reference TRBV5-1 and TRBJ2-1 provide the parts outside the CDR3, is KAGVTQTPRYLIKTRGQQVTLSCSPISGHRSVSWYQQTPGQGLQFLFEYFSETQRNKGNFPGRFSGRQFSNSRSEMNVSTLELGDSALYLCASSGGAQAFYNEQFFGPGTRLTVL.

V and J are TRBV9 and TRBJ1-3, with D tentatively TRBD1 (6 bases). Germline CDR1 SGDLS, CDR2 YYNGEE. V lost 6 bases, J lost 4 bases, and 14 bases lay in between. CDR3 length: 14 residues. The CDR3 here is CASTSGGLGNTIYF. The CDR3 DNA follows: TGTGCCAGCACCTCTGGGGGGCTGGGAAACACCATATATTTT.

The genes are TRBV7-2 and TRBJ1-2, with D tentatively TRBD1 (5 bases). Trimming removed 8 bases at V and 0 bases at J, with 16 bases between. In germline, CDR1 is SGHTA, CDR2 FQGNSA. The CDR3 is made up of 15 amino acids. The CDR3 DNA reads as TGTGCCAGCGCGGACGGGGACGGTCCTAACTATGGCTACACCTTC. Protein: CASADGDGPNYGYTF.

This clone was picked up one time. This chain joins TRBV6-5 and TRBJ1-5, with TRBD1 identical over 10 bases. The V gene end was trimmed by 4 bases and the J gene end by 4 bases; junction bases not matched to a gene: 7. Germline assignment: CDR1 MNHEY and CDR2 SVGAGI. This CDR3 is built from 16 residues. This CDR3 is CASSSLTGGENQPQHF. CDR3 DNA sequence: TGTGCCAGCAGTTCCTTGACAGGGGGCGAGAATCAGCCCCAGCATTTT.

The rearrangement uses TRBV10-3 and TRBJ2-7; D is perhaps TRBD2 (5 bases). The CDR3 has 11 residues. CDR1 is ENHRY, CDR2 SYGVKD, per germline. Trimming removed 8 bases at V and 4 bases at J, with 9 bases between. The CDR3 region is CAIGGGYEQYF. CDR3 in DNA: TGTGCCATCGGAGGTGGATACGAGCAGTACTTC.

The chain links TRBV4-1 to TRBJ1-2; 9 positions match TRBD1. V gave up 1 base and J gave up 10 bases; unmatched junction bases: 10. CDR3 length: 15 residues. Germline CDR1 and CDR2: MGHRA and YSYEKL. CDR3 in DNA: TGCGCCAGCAGCCAAGGGGGACAGGGAAAGGCCGTCTACACCTTC. This gives the protein CASSQGGQGKAVYTF.

The chain carries TRBV7-6 and TRBJ1-6, with no clear D. The V end lost 2 bases, the J end lost 5 bases, and 19 bases lay between the germline ends. The CDR3 extends over 18 amino acids. Germline CDR1 and CDR2: SGHVS and FNYEAQ. CDR3 amino acids: CASSLTSGEGPNNSPLHF. CDR3 sequence (DNA): TGTGCCAGCAGCTTAACCAGCGGTGAGGGCCCCAATAATTCACCCCTCCACTTT. The whole variable domain, filled in from reference TRBV7-6 and TRBJ1-6, reads GAGVSQSPRYKVTKRGQDVALRCDPISGHVSLYWYRQALGQGPEFLTYFNYEAQQDKSGLPNDRFSAERPEGSISTLTIQRTEQRDSAMYRCASSLTSGEGPNNSPLHFGNGTRLTVT.

The genes are TRBV6-1 and TRBJ2-1; the D call may be TRBD1 or TRBD2 (5 bases each). The V gene's germline CDR1 is MNHNS and CDR2 SASEGT. There are 16 residues in the CDR3. Trimming stripped 0 bases from V and 2 bases from J, with 11 bases between. CDR3 loop: CASSEALWDPYNEQFF. Here the CDR3 DNA reads TGTGCCAGCAGTGAAGCCCTCTGGGACCCCTACAATGAGCAGTTCTTC.

This rearrangement joins TRBV6-6 to TRBJ2-7; 9 bases are a match to TRBD1. In germline, CDR1 is MNHNY, CDR2 SVGAGI (reference sequence). This CDR3 spans 15 amino acids. J was trimmed by 5 bases and V by 7 bases; bases with no gene match: 12. CDR3 loop: CASKRPGQGFNEQYF. CDR3 DNA sequence: TGTGCCAGCAAAAGGCCGGGACAGGGATTTAACGAGCAGTACTTC.

J is TRBJ2-7 and V is TRBV30; 7 positions match TRBD2. The CDR3 contains 14 residues. With 2 bases clipped from V and 3 bases from J, the junction kept 7 bases outside the gene matches. Germline V gene sequence: CDR1 GTSNPN, CDR2 SVGIG (reference sequence). The CDR3 region is CAWSPRAGFYEQYF. CDR3 sequence (DNA): TGTGCCTGGAGTCCCCGAGCGGGATTCTACGAGCAGTACTTC.

This chain uses TRBV5-6 with TRBJ2-5, with D unclear. The CDR3 is 13 amino acids. Germline V gene sequence: CDR1 SGHDT, CDR2 YYEEEE. The V end was cut by 0 bases, the J end by 4 bases, with 7 bases between. The CDR3 coding sequence is TGTGCCAGCAGCTTGGTTACTGGAGAGACCCAGTACTTC. It specifies CASSLVTGETQYF. Based on the CDR3 plus reference TRBV5-6 and TRBJ2-5, the full variable domain is DAGVTQSPTHLIKTRGQQVTLRCSPKSGHDTVSWYQQALGQGPQFIFQYYEEEERQRGNFPDRFSGHQFPNYSSELNVNALLLGDSALYLCASSLVTGETQYFGPGTRLLVL.

V and J are TRBV5-6 and TRBJ1-3, with a tentative D call TRBD1 (5 bases). There are 14 residues in the CDR3. Germline V gene data show CDR1 as SGHDT and CDR2 as YYEEEE. Between the trimmed V and J ends, which lost 5 bases and 2 bases, there was a span of 11 bases. The CDR3 protein is CASSFVGAGNTIYF. As DNA, the CDR3 is TGTGCCAGCAGTTTTGTGGGGGCTGGAAACACCATATATTTT. Variable domain in full (rest from reference TRBV5-6 and TRBJ1-3): DAGVTQSPTHLIKTRGQQVTLRCSPKSGHDTVSWYQQALGQGPQFIFQYYEEEERQRGNFPDRFSGHQFPNYSSELNVNALLLGDSALYLCASSFVGAGNTIYFGEGSWLTVV.

This chain joins TRBV14 and TRBJ2-7; D might be TRBD2 (7 bases). This CDR3 is 12 amino acids long. Germline V gives CDR1 SGHDN, CDR2 FVKESK. V lost 8 bases, J lost 6 bases, and 14 bases lay in between. CDR3 bases: TGTGCCAGCGGTCGGGGGGCTGGCGAGCAGTACTTC. As protein: CASGRGAGEQYF. Looking up the rest from reference TRBV14 and TRBJ2-7 gives the full variable domain: EAGVTQFPSHSVIEKGQTVTLRCDPISGHDNLYWYRRVMGKEIKFLLHFVKESKQDESGMPNNRFLAERTGGTYSTLKVQPAELEDSGVYFCASGRGAGEQYFGPGTRLTVT.

The rearrangement joins TRBV13 to TRBJ1-6; maybe TRBD1 (5 bases). The ends were cut back, 4 bases at V and 5 bases at J, with 12 bases in the middle. This CDR3 is 15 amino acids long. CDR1 and CDR2 (germline): PRHDT, FYEKMQ (reference sequence). CDR3 nucleotide sequence: TGTGCCAGCAGCTCCAGGGATCAGAATAATTCACCCCTCCACTTT. This gives the protein CASSSRDQNNSPLHF.

CDR3 in amino acids: CASSSIGQASYGYTF. The DNA for the CDR3 is TGTGCCAGCAGCTCCATAGGACAGGCGAGCTATGGCTACACCTTC. V is TRBV11-2 and J is TRBJ1-2, with 7 bases aligning to TRBD1. CDR1 is SGHAT, CDR2 FQNNGV, per germline. CDR3 length: 15 amino acids. V lost 4 bases, J lost 4 bases, and 9 bases stayed unmatched.

The V gene is TRBV2, the J gene TRBJ2-3; D gene uncertain. V was trimmed by 4 bases and J by 0 bases, leaving 11 bases between them. CDR3 length: 15 amino acids. In germline, CDR1 is SNHLY, CDR2 FYNNEI. The CDR3 spells CASSAVIPSTDTQYF. DNA of the CDR3: TGTGCCAGCAGTGCTGTGATACCTAGCACAGATACGCAGTATTTT.

This clone showed up just once. V is TRBV7-6 and J is TRBJ2-2; 10 bases map to TRBD2. CDR1 and CDR2 from the germline V gene are SGHVS and FNYEAQ. CDR3 size: 17 residues. Trimming cost V 5 bases and J 2 bases; bases outside gene matches: 8. This CDR3 reads CASSPDWTSGNTGELFF. In DNA, the CDR3 is TGTGCCAGCAGCCCGGACTGGACTAGCGGTAACACCGGGGAGCTGTTTTTT.

The J gene is TRBJ2-7, the V gene TRBV27; TRBD2 matches at 9 bases. Germline CDR1 MNHEY, CDR2 SMNVEV (reference sequence). The CDR3 spans 16 residues. With 3 bases clipped from V and 5 bases from J, the junction kept 11 bases outside the gene matches. Here the CDR3 DNA reads TGTGCCAGCAGTTTGTTAGGACTAGCGCATGACGACGAGCAGTACTTC. This sequence encodes CASSLLGLAHDDEQYF.

This clone was counted only a few times. This sequence joins TRBV5-6 and TRBJ2-6, with TRBD2 identical over 7 bases. The trim removed 4 bases at V and 4 bases at J, leaving 11 bases unmatched. The CDR3 covers 17 residues. Germline V gene lookup returns CDR1 SGHDT and CDR2 YYEEEE. CDR3 sequence reads: CASSQTWGGKGANVLTF. Written as DNA, the CDR3 is TGTGCCAGCAGCCAAACTTGGGGAGGGAAAGGGGCCAACGTCCTGACTTTC.

The CDR3 loop is CASSLGQPTGELFF. CDR3 nucleotide sequence: TGCGCCAGCAGCTTGGGACAGCCCACCGGGGAGCTGTTTTTT. The chain carries TRBV5-1 and TRBJ2-2; weak D call: TRBD1 (5 bases). V shed 0 bases and J shed 4 bases, with 7 bases lying between them. Germline V gene data show CDR1 as SGHRS and CDR2 as YFSETQ. The CDR3 is 14 amino acids.

The chain employs TRBV11-3 and TRBJ2-3, with TRBD2 identical over 9 bases. The germline V gene has CDR1 SGHNT and CDR2 YENEEA. The CDR3 totals 16 residues. The V gene end was trimmed by 2 bases and the J gene end by 3 bases; junction bases not matched to a gene: 6. CDR3 DNA sequence: TGTGCCAGCAGCTTACGAGCGGGAGGTGTAACAGATACGCAGTATTTT. It yields the protein CASSLRAGGVTDTQYF.

Only a few counts were recorded for this clone. CDR3 amino acids: CASSLGQYRETQYF. The CDR3 coding sequence is TGCGCCAGCAGCTTGGGACAGTATCGGGAGACCCAGTACTTC. The V call is TRBV5-1, the J call TRBJ2-5; tentatively, D is TRBD1 (5 bases). The CDR3 spans 14 residues. V was shortened by 0 bases and J by 5 bases, with 11 bases between the two germline ends. CDR1 is SGHRS, CDR2 YFSETQ, per germline.

J is TRBJ2-2 and V is TRBV19; no clear D gene. The CDR3 is 13 amino acids. Germline V gene data show CDR1 as LNHDA and CDR2 as SQIVND (reference sequence). V lost 3 bases and J lost 5, with 7 bases in between. This chain's CDR3 is CASSIVVTGELFF. Written as DNA, the CDR3 is TGTGCCAGTAGTATTGTAGTTACCGGGGAGCTGTTTTTT.

The chain has TRBV10-1 and TRBJ2-2; D call uncertain. This CDR3 spans 12 amino acids. Germline loops: CDR1 WNHNN, CDR2 SYGVQD (reference sequence). Trimming took 2 bases from V and 2 from J, leaving 0 bases between them. DNA for the CDR3: TGCGCCAGCAGTGAGAACACCGGGGAGCTGTTTTTT. Translation gives CASSENTGELFF.

The CDR3 spells CASSQDGGGRQETQYF. Here the CDR3 DNA reads TGTGCCAGCAGCCAAGATGGCGGGGGACGCCAAGAGACCCAGTACTTC. The chain links TRBV4-2 to TRBJ2-5; 7 bases map to TRBD2. This CDR3 region has 16 residues. Trimming cost V 0 bases and J 1 base; bases outside gene matches: 5. Germline CDR1 and CDR2: LGHNA and YNFKEQ.

This clone was recorded once. This chain connects TRBV4-2 to TRBJ2-1; maybe TRBD1 (6 bases). The germline V gene has CDR1 LGHNA and CDR2 YNFKEQ. The V end was cut by 2 bases, the J end by 9 bases, with 11 bases between. CDR3 length: 13 residues. The CDR3 protein is CASSQYTGTEQFF. Here the CDR3 DNA reads TGTGCCAGCAGCCAATACACAGGGACTGAGCAGTTCTTC.